This T cell receptor (beta chain) was captured in a study of post-analysis software for immune sequencing data. Built from TCR beta cDNA, the libraries had unique molecular identifiers in them. Roughly 500,000 cDNA molecules were obtained per 1 to 10 million input T cells. TCRdb called the PCR reads again in MiXCR, with one record for every CDR3 protein. The sample has fewer than 850,000 distinct CDR3 sequences; 25% to 30% are singletons. V was trimmed by 5 bases and J by 0 bases, leaving 24 bases between them. The CDR3 extends over 19 amino acids. Germline V lookup: CDR1 SGHVS, CDR2 FQNEAQ. Study-level results: About 5 TRBV segments appeared more often in patients than in controls, and TRBV5-6, TRBV5-1 and TRBV20-1 were among these. Those with multiple sclerosis, the patient group, showed significantly lower normalized Chao1 diversity than controls. Strong co-clustering by F measure was evident for samples that had been prepared in the same batch.

Remarks on this clonotype: The antigen is unknown.

The sequenced material came from blood. The gene calls are TRBV7-8 and TRBJ2-3, with D possibly TRBD1 on 5 matching bases. This receptor was obtained from a girl aged 10 to 17 with multiple sclerosis. The CDR3 sequence: CASSPGRRTLTISTDTQYF. CDR3 DNA: TGTGCCAGCAGCCCAGGGCGCCGGACGCTGACGATTAGCACAGATACGCAGTATTTT.